The present T cell receptor beta chain was sequenced within a study of beta chain features in type 1 diabetes. Looking at the study overall: The examined sorted cells totaled around 100,000,000 across samples. Study-wide results and limits: It was possible that PCR favored shorter templates, equally so in patients and controls. Fewer insertions but more deletions were seen at VDJ junctions in type 1 diabetes patients.

Expressed TCRB transcripts got sequenced, as all isolated RNA was reverse transcribed. Sequencing was performed with immunoSEQ multiplex PCR; in TCRdb, only in-frame clones are kept and a portion is missing. The sample records about 130,000 clones, about a tenth being singletons. Every donor provided one heparinised blood draw, which averaged about 110 mL. This clone has a handful of counts. What it recognizes is unknown. Looked up from germline, CDR1 is MNHNS and CDR2 is SASEGT. V shed 8 bases and J 17 bases; nucleotides not matched to a gene: 8. The CDR3 covers 10 residues. This receptor was identified in a man in his late teens or twenties in good health. The chain joins TRBV6-1 to TRBJ1-4, with TRBD1 matching 7 bases. Sequences were obtained from central memory CD4+ T cells from blood. The CDR3 here is CASGRDSAFF. DNA of the CDR3: TGTGCCAGCGGCCGGGACAGTGCATTTTTT.